The 27 T cell receptor beta chains below all came from one sample that was sequenced in a study of blood T cell repertoires in COVID-19. The repertoire was sequenced with immunoSEQ multiplex PCR; TCRdb's copy has only in-frame clones and lacks some. The data show over 110,000 clones, 70% to 90% seen once. The sample comprised peripheral blood. The source is a human donor in a cohort sampled during active COVID-19.

This clone occurred once. This chain uses TRBV24-1 with TRBJ2-2; D is undetermined. This CDR3 comprises 16 residues. From germline, CDR1 is KGHDR and CDR2 SFDVKD. V was cut by 4 bases and J by 4 bases, with 15 bases left in between. The CDR3 here is CATSDPGARSTGELFF. In DNA, the CDR3 is TGTGCCACCAGTGACCCTGGCGCCAGGTCCACCGGGGAGCTGTTTTTT.

The J gene is TRBJ2-7, the V gene TRBV19, with D possibly matching TRBD1 (6 bases). V dropped 4 bases and J dropped 3 bases, with 19 bases sitting between them. Germline CDR1 LNHDA, CDR2 SQIVND (reference sequence). This CDR3 has 16 residues. The CDR3 region is CASSTARRTASYEQYF. CDR3 nucleotides: TGTGCCAGTAGTACGGCCCGCCGGACAGCAAGCTACGAGCAGTACTTC.

The V call is TRBV15, the J call TRBJ2-5; 8 positions match TRBD2. There are 14 residues in the CDR3. The V gene's germline CDR1 is LNHNV and CDR2 YYDKDF (reference sequence). The J segment lost 4 bases and the V segment lost 1 base, leaving 2 bases of the junction unmatched. CDR3 nucleotide sequence: TGTGCCACCAGCAGAGCCGGGGGGGTAGAGACCCAGTACTTC. It specifies CATSRAGGVETQYF.

This rearrangement joins TRBV5-1 to TRBJ1-2; 9 bases map to TRBD1. The CDR3 length is 17 residues. The ends lost 0 bases at V and 2 bases at J; junction bases unmatched: 8. Germline V gene data show CDR1 as SGHRS and CDR2 as YFSETQ. This CDR3 is CASSLEGTGISNYGYTF. DNA of the CDR3: TGCGCCAGCAGCTTGGAAGGGACAGGGATTTCCAACTATGGCTACACCTTC.

V usage is TRBV6-5 and J usage is TRBJ2-5; TRBD1 is a possible D gene (6 bases). Germline CDR1 is MNHEY and CDR2 is SVGAGI. This CDR3 is 13 amino acids long. The germline V and J ends were trimmed by 6 bases and 2 bases, with 10 bases remaining between them. CDR3 nucleotides: TGTGCCAGCAGCCGGACAGAGCAAGAGACCCAGTACTTC. Its protein is CASSRTEQETQYF.

The rearrangement uses TRBV28 and TRBJ1-1; 7 nucleotides line up with TRBD1. With V trimmed by 2 bases and J by 5 bases, 8 bases remained unmatched. Germline-derived CDR1 and CDR2 are MDHEN and SYDVKM. This CDR3 contains 15 residues. In nucleotides, the CDR3 is TGTGCCAGCAGTTTACAACAGGGGAAGGGGACTGAAGCTTTCTTT. Its translation: CASSLQQGKGTEAFF.

The V gene is TRBV12-3 or TRBV12-4, the J gene TRBJ2-7; the D gene is possibly TRBD1 (6 bases). Trimming took 5 bases from V and 2 from J, leaving 10 bases between them. This CDR3 region has 13 residues. CDR3 sequence: CASSPGVPYEQYF. The CDR3 region has the DNA TGTGCCAGCAGTCCAGGGGTGCCCTACGAGCAGTACTTC.

CDR3 DNA: TGTGCCAGCAGTAATCCCGTGGGGAGGGATACAGATACGCAGTATTTT. Translated: CASSNPVGRDTDTQYF. The V gene is TRBV7-9, the J gene TRBJ2-3; 7 positions match TRBD2. V dropped 6 bases and J dropped 3; count of bases not matched to a gene: 12. The germline gives CDR1 SEHNR, CDR2 FQNEAQ (reference sequence). The CDR3 has 16 amino acids.

The chain couples TRBV11-3 to TRBJ2-2, with 11 bases lining up with TRBD2. V was pared by 5 bases and J by 3 bases, with 2 bases of the junction left unmatched. CDR3 length: 15 residues. Looked up from germline, CDR1 is SGHNT and CDR2 is YENEEA. CDR3 DNA sequence: TGTGCCAGCAGCCGGACTAGCGGGTACACCGGGGAGCTGTTTTTT. The encoded protein is CASSRTSGYTGELFF.

The chain carries TRBV27 and TRBJ2-5; 9 nucleotides match TRBD1. The CDR3 has 15 amino acids. Trimming took 5 bases from V and 5 from J; bases not matched to a gene: 9. Germline loops: CDR1 MNHEY, CDR2 SMNVEV (reference sequence). In DNA, the CDR3 is TGTGCCAGCAGTACTTCCGGGACAGGGAGCGAGACCCAGTACTTC. This translates into CASSTSGTGSETQYF.

In nucleotides, the CDR3 is TGTGCCAGCAGCTCACAGATGGGACAGGGAGTTGGCTACACCTTC. Residues: CASSSQMGQGVGYTF. The chain employs TRBV5-4 and TRBJ1-2, with 9 bases matching TRBD1. CDR3 length equals 15 residues. The germline V gene has CDR1 SGHNT and CDR2 YYREEE (reference sequence). With V trimmed by 3 bases and J by 7 bases, 10 bases remained unmatched.

In its sample, this clone was seen once. The rearrangement joins TRBV3-1 (or the pseudogene TRBV3-2) to TRBJ2-1, with 10 bases aligning to TRBD2. V lost 0 bases and J lost 5; bases outside the gene matches: 7. The CDR3 covers 17 residues. Germline V gives CDR1 LGHDT, CDR2 YNNKEL (reference sequence). In nucleotides, the CDR3 is TGTGCCAGCAGCCAAGATTTGCCTAGCGGGGGAAACAATGAGCAGTTCTTC. Translation gives CASSQDLPSGGNNEQFF.

The chain uses TRBV5-1 and TRBJ2-2, with TRBD1 as a possible D gene (5 bases). This CDR3 contains 16 residues. V was pared by 0 bases and J by 1 base, with 10 bases between. Germline V lookup: CDR1 SGHRS, CDR2 YFSETQ. The CDR3 DNA is TGCGCCAGCAGCTTGGGGGTAACAGGGAACACCGGGGAGCTGTTTTTT. The encoded protein is CASSLGVTGNTGELFF.

This clone appeared a few times. V gene TRBV6-5 combines with J gene TRBJ1-4; perhaps TRBD1 as D (5 bases). This CDR3 spans 14 amino acids. The V gene's germline CDR1 is MNHEY and CDR2 SVGAGI. The V and J ends lost 5 bases and 4 bases respectively, with 11 bases between them. CDR3 amino acids: CASSNGGDNEKLFF. CDR3 nucleotides: TGTGCCAGCAGTAATGGGGGGGATAATGAAAAACTGTTTTTT.

With regard to this clone: Germline is not matched at one junction end, which may reflect a read error. The chain recombines TRBV27 with TRBJ2-6; 7 bases match TRBD1. CDR3 length: 17 residues. CDR1 MNHEY and CDR2 SMNVEV come from the germline V gene (reference sequence). The CDR3: CASSLYKGADGVNVLTF. CDR3 nucleotides: TGTGCCAGCAGTTTATATAAGGGGGCGGACGGGGTCAACGTCCTGACTTTC.

The rearrangement joins TRBV9 to TRBJ2-5; D may be TRBD1 (5 bases). CDR3 length equals 14 residues. V lost 3 bases to trimming and J lost 0 bases, with 9 bases between them. Looked up from germline, CDR1 is SGDLS and CDR2 is YYNGEE. In DNA form, the CDR3 reads TGTGCCAGCAGCGAGGACACTCACCAAGAGACCCAGTACTTC. Its protein is CASSEDTHQETQYF.

The chain is built from TRBV6-5 and TRBJ2-7; D is uncertain. The CDR3 spans 12 residues. Germline V gene lookup returns CDR1 MNHEY and CDR2 SVGAGI. The germline V and J ends were trimmed by 7 bases and 0 bases, with 7 bases remaining between them. The CDR3 DNA is TGTGCCAGCAAAGGCGGCTCCTACGAGCAGTACTTC. Its translation: CASKGGSYEQYF.

The V call is TRBV7-6, the J call TRBJ2-1; 7 bases are a match to TRBD2. CDR1 SGHVS and CDR2 FNYEAQ come from the germline V gene. The CDR3 extends over 13 amino acids. Trimming at V came to 2 bases and at J to 10 bases, leaving 5 bases not matched to a gene. The CDR3 sequence: CASSLRRGNEQFF. CDR3 nucleotide sequence: TGTGCCAGCAGCTTACGGCGGGGGAACGAGCAGTTCTTC.

This rearrangement joins TRBV24-1 to TRBJ2-1, with 9 bases matching TRBD1. The germline V gene encodes CDR1 KGHDR and CDR2 SFDVKD. There are 16 residues in the CDR3. The trim removed 5 bases at V and 1 base at J, leaving 5 bases unmatched. CDR3 region: CATSGPGQGSYNEQFF. CDR3 in DNA: TGTGCCACCAGTGGACCGGGACAGGGTTCCTACAATGAGCAGTTCTTC.

This chain joins TRBV19 and TRBJ2-7; TRBD1 aligns across 9 bases. Germline V CDR1 and CDR2: LNHDA, SQIVND (reference sequence). The ends lost 5 bases at V and 3 bases at J; junction bases unmatched: 8. The CDR3 has 15 amino acids. CDR3 in DNA: TGTGCCAGTAGTGTAGGGGGGACAGGGAGCTACGAGCAGTACTTC. Its translation is CASSVGGTGSYEQYF.

The table lists this clone with a count of one. The chain joins TRBV3-1 (or the pseudogene TRBV3-2) to TRBJ2-1; 10 nucleotides align to TRBD2. The CDR3 covers 15 residues. Germline-derived CDR1 and CDR2 are LGHDT and YNNKEL (reference sequence). V was pared by 7 bases and J by 7 bases, with 10 bases of the junction left unmatched. CDR3 DNA sequence: TGTGCCAGCAACCGCGGGGAAGCGGGGGGGAATGAGCAGTTCTTC. The encoded protein is CASNRGEAGGNEQFF.

The V gene is TRBV21-1, the J gene TRBJ1-1; the D call of TRBD1 is as the table states it, not checked on the DNA. TRBV21-1 is listed as a pseudogene. The CDR3 spans 16 residues. The CDR3 reads CASSKLVGTGVTEAFF. The CDR3 region has the DNA TGTGCCAGCAGCAAATTGGTCGGGACAGGGGTAACTGAAGCTTTCTTT.

The sample holds one count of this clone. This chain uses TRBV5-8 with TRBJ2-7; 7 nucleotides align to TRBD2. Looked up from germline, CDR1 is SGHTS and CDR2 is YDEGEE. The V gene end was trimmed by 4 bases and the J gene end by 1 base; junction bases not matched to a gene: 2. This CDR3 spans 13 amino acids. CDR3: CASSPGGSYEQYF. Here the CDR3 DNA reads TGTGCCAGCAGCCCCGGGGGGTCCTACGAGCAGTACTTC.

The chain links TRBV15 to TRBJ1-1; D unclear. Trimming left V 3 bases short and J 3 bases short, with 5 bases between. The CDR3 has 12 amino acids. The germline V gene has CDR1 LNHNV and CDR2 YYDKDF (reference sequence). The CDR3 here is CATSSTDTEAFF. As DNA, the CDR3 is TGTGCCACCAGCAGTACTGACACTGAAGCTTTCTTT. Together with reference TRBV15 and TRBJ1-1, the CDR3 gives the full variable domain: DAMVIQNPRYQVTQFGKPVTLSCSQTLNHNVMYWYQQKSSQAPKLLFHYYDKDFNNEADTPDNFQSRRPNTSFCFLDIRSPGLGDTAMYLCATSSTDTEAFFGQGTRLTVV.

V gene TRBV5-5 combines with J gene TRBJ2-5; 9 positions match TRBD2. Germline V lookup: CDR1 SGHKS, CDR2 YYEKEE (reference sequence). After removal of 2 bases from V and 0 bases from J, the junction contained 8 bases not matched to a gene. The CDR3 consists of 17 residues. The CDR3 region is CASSFSLVAGDQETQYF. CDR3 bases: TGTGCCAGCAGCTTTTCTTTAGTAGCGGGGGACCAAGAGACCCAGTACTTC.

The chain is built from TRBV3-1 (or the pseudogene TRBV3-2) and TRBJ2-5; no definite D call. Germline CDR1 LGHDT, CDR2 YNNKEL (reference sequence). The CDR3 has 14 amino acids. Trimming stripped 1 base from V and 1 base from J, with 7 bases between. The CDR3 region is CASSQVAAQETQYF. Written as DNA, the CDR3 is TGTGCCAGCAGCCAAGTAGCAGCCCAAGAGACCCAGTACTTC.

This clone was picked up one time. The rearrangement links TRBV7-9 to TRBJ2-7; 9 bases map to TRBD1. The CDR3 is 15 residues long. The trim removed 4 bases at V and 4 bases at J, leaving 8 bases unmatched. Germline CDR1 and CDR2: SEHNR and FQNEAQ (reference sequence). The chain's CDR3 is CASSSRDRAPYEQYF. In nucleotides, the CDR3 is TGTGCCAGCAGCTCCCGGGACAGGGCGCCTTACGAGCAGTACTTC.